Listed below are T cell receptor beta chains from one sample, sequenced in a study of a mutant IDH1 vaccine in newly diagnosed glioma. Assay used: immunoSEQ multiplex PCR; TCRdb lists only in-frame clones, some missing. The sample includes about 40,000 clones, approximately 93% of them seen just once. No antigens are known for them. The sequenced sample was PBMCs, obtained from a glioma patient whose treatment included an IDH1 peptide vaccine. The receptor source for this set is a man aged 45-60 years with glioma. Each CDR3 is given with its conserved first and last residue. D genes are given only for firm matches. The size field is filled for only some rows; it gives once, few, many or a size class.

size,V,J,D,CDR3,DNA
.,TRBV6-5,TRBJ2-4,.,CAGTLAKNIQYF,TGTGCCGGCACCCTAGCCAAAAACATTCAGTACTTC
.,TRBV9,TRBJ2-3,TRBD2,CASSPGLGGTDTQYF,TGTGCCAGCAGCCCTGGACTAGGGGGCACAGATACGCAGTATTTT
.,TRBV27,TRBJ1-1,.,CASRVANSNTEAFF,TGTGCCAGCAGAGTGGCGAACAGCAACACTGAAGCTTTCTTT
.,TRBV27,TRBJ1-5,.,CASSLGFNQPQHF,TGTGCCAGCAGTTTAGGGTTCAATCAGCCCCAGCATTTT
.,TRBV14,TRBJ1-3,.,CASSQSTQSRRNTIYF,TGTGCCAGCAGCCAATCGACCCAGTCCAGGAGAAACACCATATATTTT
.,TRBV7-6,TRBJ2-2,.,CASSAGRTGELFF,TGTGCCAGCAGCGCGGGGAGAACCGGGGAGCTGTTTTTT
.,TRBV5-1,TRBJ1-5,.,CASSLASGNQPQHF,TGCGCCAGCAGCTTGGCCTCCGGCAATCAGCCCCAGCATTTT
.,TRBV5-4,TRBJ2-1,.,CASSPGGGTSRNEQFF,TGTGCCAGCAGTCCAGGGGGGGGGACTAGTCGTAATGAGCAGTTCTTC
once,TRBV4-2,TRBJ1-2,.,CASSQDLAGQDYGYTF,TGTGCCAGCAGCCAAGATTTAGCGGGGCAGGACTATGGCTACACCTTC
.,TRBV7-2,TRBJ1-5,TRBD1,CASNPTGGNQPQHF,TGTGCCAGCAACCCGACAGGGGGCAATCAGCCCCAGCATTTT
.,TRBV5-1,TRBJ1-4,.,CASTATSTNEKLFF,TGCGCCAGCACTGCCACATCAACTAATGAAAAACTGTTTTTT
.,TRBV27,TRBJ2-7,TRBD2,CASSRGTSGLEQYF,TGTGCCAGCAGCCGCGGGACTAGCGGGCTCGAGCAGTACTTC
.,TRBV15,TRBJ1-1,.,CATSRGGDGGNTEAFF,TGTGCCACCAGCAGAGGCGGAGACGGTGGGAACACTGAAGCTTTCTTT
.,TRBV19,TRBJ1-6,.,CASSIVHRDNSPLHF,TGTGCCAGTAGTATAGTACACAGGGATAATTCACCCCTCCACTTT
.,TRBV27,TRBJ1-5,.,CAARGVGSNQPQHF,TGTGCCGCTCGAGGGGTCGGTAGCAATCAGCCCCAGCATTTT
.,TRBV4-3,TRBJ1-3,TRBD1,CASSLGQGASGNTIYF,TGCGCCAGCAGCCTGGGACAGGGGGCAAGTGGAAACACCATATATTTT
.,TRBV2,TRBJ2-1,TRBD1,CASRYGTGLNEQFF,TGTGCCAGCAGATATGGGACAGGGCTGAATGAGCAGTTCTTC